These 5 T cell receptor beta chains were sequenced from one sample in a study of T cell responses to AZD1222 COVID-19 vaccine (dated by TCRdb to the early 2020s). To prepare the library, the immunoSEQ multiplex PCR assay was applied. Held by TCRdb, this immuneACCESS table contains in-frame sequences only and omits some clones. Under half of the omission traces to an unresolved V gene where checked; the cause of the rest is unknown. For this sample the table gives tens of thousands of clones, of which about 88% were detected only once. The top ten hold about 28% of the sample. The time point label, read with the paper, signifies: about 28 days (+/-7) after the second vaccine dose. The sequencing used peripheral blood, collected 28 days after the second AZD1222 dose. Source of these receptors: an adult who received the AZD1222 COVID-19 vaccine.

The chain recombines TRBV11-2 with TRBJ2-7, with 11 positions matching TRBD2. Germline V lookup: CDR1 SGHAT, CDR2 FQNNGV. The CDR3 is 15 residues long. V lost 6 bases to trimming and J lost 3 bases; unmatched junction nucleotides: 7. The DNA for the CDR3 is TGTGCCAGCAGTCCCGGACTAGCGGGTCACTACGAGCAGTACTTC. Translation: CASSPGLAGHYEQYF.

The genes are TRBV12-3 or TRBV12-4 and TRBJ2-2; D remains unclear. The ends were cut back, 3 bases at V and 9 bases at J, with 8 bases in the middle. CDR3 length: 12 amino acids. The DNA of the CDR3 is TGTGCCAGCAGTTTGGATCAGTGGGAGCTGTTTTTT. Translated: CASSLDQWELFF.

The V and J genes are TRBV27 and TRBJ2-7; 9 nucleotides line up with TRBD2. This CDR3 contains 15 residues. Germline loops: CDR1 MNHEY, CDR2 SMNVEV (reference sequence). After removal of 6 bases from V and 0 bases from J, the junction contained 6 bases not matched to a gene. The CDR3 nucleotides are TGTGCCAGCAGGGTTAGCGGGAGACTCTCCTACGAGCAGTACTTC. This codes for CASRVSGRLSYEQYF.

The CDR3 here is CASSPDGGINSPLHF. CDR3 sequence (DNA): TGTGCCAGCAGCCCGGACGGGGGAATTAATTCACCCCTCCACTTT. The chain employs TRBV7-3 and TRBJ1-6, with a tentative D call TRBD1 (5 bases). The CDR3 has 15 residues. In germline, CDR1 is SGHTA, CDR2 FQGTGA. V lost 5 bases and J lost 6, with 14 bases in between.

V gene TRBV27 combines with J gene TRBJ2-7, with D perhaps assigned TRBD1 or TRBD2 (5 bases each). Germline CDR1 reads MNHEY; CDR2 reads SMNVEV (reference sequence). V shed 6 bases and J shed 2 bases, with 17 bases lying between them. The CDR3 has 15 amino acids. The CDR3 nucleotides are TGTGCCAGCAGCCTAGCTAGAGACAGCACCTACGAGCAGTACTTC. It codes for CASSLARDSTYEQYF.